This T cell receptor beta chain was retrieved from a study of T cells in Graves' hyperthyroidism and ophthalmopathy (dated by TCRdb to between 2018 and 2020). Broadly, across the study: Peripheral blood samples were taken at initial diagnosis, before any treatment was given. Whether ophthalmopathy could be predicted prospectively was tested in an independent validation cohort made up of approximately 19 hyperthyroidism patients plus 17 patients who later progressed to ophthalmopathy. The paper reports TCR Vbeta CDR3 sequencing of 140 or so peripheral blood samples: some 44 ophthalmopathy, under 80 hyperthyroidism and approximately 17 progressor patients. Once sampling was done, hyperthyroidism patients were given methimazole at a starting dose of 30 mg daily, whereas ophthalmopathy patients were given high-dose intravenous methylprednisolone. TCR V-J signatures able to tell the groups apart were searched for in a discovery cohort of 95 to 100 patients, of whom over 40 had Graves' ophthalmopathy and some 60 had stable Graves' hyperthyroidism. The 100 discovery patients were randomly split 7:3 into training and test sets. Thyroid tissue and blood T-cell repertoires from more than five Graves' hyperthyroidism patients were also compared in the study.

This clonotype has only a few counts. No antigen is known for it. The input lacks base qualities; no much larger clone sits a single base away. In the ophthalmopathy patients, disease was moderately to severely active, with a Clinical Activity Score of 3 or more, a NOSPECS grade of 4 or more, and a duration of less than 3 months. The study excluded patients with uncontrolled infections, other autoimmune diseases, pregnancy or lactation. Diagnoses were established on the basis of clinical symptoms, serum thyroxine and TRAb, thyroid ultrasound, and orbital computed tomography. Ficoll-Paque density gradient centrifugation was used to isolate PBMCs from around 9.1 ml of fresh peripheral blood. Total RNA was extracted using Trizol reagent, and RNA quality was assessed on an Agilent 2100 Bioanalyzer. The TCR beta CDR3 regions were amplified from the RNA transcripts. The TCR CDR3 was subjected to a first round of RT-PCR using the HTBI primer set and the Qiagen OneStep RT-PCR kit. A second multiplex PCR round built the libraries, followed by size selection and purification. The libraries were sequenced on an Illumina HiSeq2000 using paired-end 100 bp reads. The study's processing was this. SOAPnuke was used to process the raw data, throwing out any read that contained adapters or uncalled bases, had a mean Phred below 15, or lacked an exact constant-primer or identifier match. COPE v1.2.5 was used to merge the high-quality paired reads, and each unique nucleotide sequence was defined as a clonotype. MiTCR v1.1 was used to align the clonotypes against IMGT TRBV, TRBD and TRBJ reference segments. Analysis was restricted to V-J combinations with a frequency above 0.0001, which covered about 99% of repertoires. The TCS score was defined as F50 (clonal expansion) divided by E x V (chaos), with BLOSUM62-based TCRdist calculated between CDR3 peptides within each V-J. Welch's t-statistics and random forest reduced around 550 V-J features to roughly 13, which were used in a naive Bayes classifier (R e1071). TCRdb applied fastp at Q25 and MiXCR to the public reads, then kept only in-frame beta chains. Merged by CDR3 protein, the rows form single entries marked with the most common genes and DNA. V and J calls and clone size were set by TCRdb, not the authors. For this sample the table gives approximately 490,000 distinct CDR3 sequences, of which under 25% were detected only once. Around 50% of the sample belongs to the ten largest clones.

Overall study results and their limits: A model built on a 13 V-J signature distinguished ophthalmopathy from stable hyperthyroidism, reaching 85% to 90% sensitivity and about 81% specificity in cross-validation and 80%/75% in testing. Most expanded thyroid clonotypes (frequency above 0.001) were also found in blood, which suggests that blood repertoires may mirror thyroid immune responses. No statistical method was used to set the sample size in advance, and investigators knew the group allocation. During validation, the model predicted progression to ophthalmopathy a median of around six months ahead of onset, with 60% to 71% sensitivity and around 72% specificity.

Between the V and J ends, shortened by 8 bases and 5 bases respectively, the junction contains 7 bases. Reading from cysteine to phenylalanine, the CDR3 counts 11 amino acids. The read is trimmed to its CDR3 DNA, 33 bases read in frame from base 1. The germline V gene sets CDR1 to MNHNS and CDR2 to SASEGT. Recombination linked TRBV6-1 to TRBJ2-1; the D gene is unclear. The receptor was derived from a woman aged 70 to 79 with Graves' ophthalmopathy. The sequenced sample consisted of blood. The CDR3 reads as follows: CASGRNNEQFF. The nucleotide sequence is given as TGTGCCAGCGGCCGGAACAATGAGCAGTTCTTC.